This TCR beta chain was sequenced for a study of T-cell reconstitution after alpha-beta-depleted transplantation in children. This clonotype was seen only a few times. Preparation of the TCRbeta library used unique molecular identifiers. A single record per CDR3 protein comes from TCRdb applying MiXCR to the PCR reads. The sample has about a million distinct CDR3 sequences, around 30% seen once. This sequence originates from a boy younger than two who had a stem cell transplant for SCID, so the T cells may come from the graft donor. This material consisted of PBMCs, mostly from graft donor cells, taken 360 days after TCRalphabeta/CD19-depleted stem cell transplant.

CDR3: CASSFLTGGNTGELFF. DNA of the CDR3: TGTGCCAGCAGTTTCCTAACAGGGGGGAACACCGGGGAGCTGTTTTTT. This chain links TRBV12-3 or TRBV12-4 with TRBJ2-2; TRBD1 agrees at 8 bases. This CDR3 has 16 residues. Trimming at V came to 3 bases and at J to 1 base, leaving 4 bases not matched to a gene.